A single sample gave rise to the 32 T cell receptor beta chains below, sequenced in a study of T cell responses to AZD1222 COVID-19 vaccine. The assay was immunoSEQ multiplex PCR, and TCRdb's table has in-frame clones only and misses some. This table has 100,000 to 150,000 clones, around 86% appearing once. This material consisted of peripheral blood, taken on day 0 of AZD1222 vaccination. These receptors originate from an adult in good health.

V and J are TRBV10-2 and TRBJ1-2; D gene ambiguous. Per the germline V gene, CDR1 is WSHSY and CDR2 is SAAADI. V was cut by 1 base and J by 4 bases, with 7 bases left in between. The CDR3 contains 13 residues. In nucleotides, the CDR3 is TGCGCCAGCAGTGAGTGGGTGGGCTATGGCTACACCTTC. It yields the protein CASSEWVGYGYTF.

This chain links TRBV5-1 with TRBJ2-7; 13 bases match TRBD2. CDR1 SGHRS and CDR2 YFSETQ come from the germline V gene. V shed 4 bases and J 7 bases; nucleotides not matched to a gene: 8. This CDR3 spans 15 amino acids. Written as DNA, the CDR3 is TGCGCCAGCAGCGGCGGACTAGCGGGAGCGCGGGAGCAGTACTTC. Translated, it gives CASSGGLAGAREQYF.

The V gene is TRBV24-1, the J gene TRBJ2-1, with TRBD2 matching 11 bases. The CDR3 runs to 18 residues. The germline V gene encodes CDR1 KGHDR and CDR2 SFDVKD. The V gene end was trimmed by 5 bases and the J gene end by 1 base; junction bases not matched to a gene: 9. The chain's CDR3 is CATSALTSGVGSYNEQFF. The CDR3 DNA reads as TGTGCCACCAGTGCCTTGACTAGCGGGGTGGGGTCCTACAATGAGCAGTTCTTC.

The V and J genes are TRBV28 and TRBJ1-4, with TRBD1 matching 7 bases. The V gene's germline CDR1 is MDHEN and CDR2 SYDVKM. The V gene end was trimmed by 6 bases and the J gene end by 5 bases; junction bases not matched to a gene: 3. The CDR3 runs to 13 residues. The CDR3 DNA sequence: TGTGCCAGCAGGAGACAGGGAAATGAAAAACTGTTTTTT. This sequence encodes CASRRQGNEKLFF.

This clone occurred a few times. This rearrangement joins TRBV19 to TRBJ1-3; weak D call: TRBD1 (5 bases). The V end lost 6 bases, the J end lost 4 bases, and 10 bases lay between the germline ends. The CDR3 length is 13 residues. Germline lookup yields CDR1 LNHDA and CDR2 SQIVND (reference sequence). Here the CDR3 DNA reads TGTGCCAGTAGCGGAAGGACAGGAAACACCATATATTTT. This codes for CASSGRTGNTIYF. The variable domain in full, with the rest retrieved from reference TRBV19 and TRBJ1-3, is DGGITQSPKYLFRKEGQNVTLSCEQNLNHDAMYWYRQDPGQGLRLIYYSQIVNDFQKGDIAEGYSVSREKKESFPLTVTSAQKNPTAFYLCASSGRTGNTIYFGEGSWLTVV.

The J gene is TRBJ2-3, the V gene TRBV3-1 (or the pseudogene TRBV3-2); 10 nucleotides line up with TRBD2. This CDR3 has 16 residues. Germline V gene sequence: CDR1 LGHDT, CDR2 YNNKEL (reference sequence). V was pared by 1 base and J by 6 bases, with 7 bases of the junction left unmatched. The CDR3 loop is CASSQGLAGPRDTQYF. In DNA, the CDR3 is TGTGCCAGCAGCCAAGGACTAGCGGGCCCCAGGGATACGCAGTATTTT.

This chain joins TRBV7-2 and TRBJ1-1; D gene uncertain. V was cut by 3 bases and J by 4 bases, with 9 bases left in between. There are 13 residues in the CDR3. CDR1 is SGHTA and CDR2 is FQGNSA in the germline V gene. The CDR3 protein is CASSFPVATEAFF. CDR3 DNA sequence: TGTGCCAGCAGCTTCCCGGTGGCCACTGAAGCTTTCTTT.

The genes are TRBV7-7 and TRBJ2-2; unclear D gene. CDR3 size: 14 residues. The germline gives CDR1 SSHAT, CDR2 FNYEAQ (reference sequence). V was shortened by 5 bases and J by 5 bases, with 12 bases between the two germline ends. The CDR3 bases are TGTGCCAGCAGCCCCCCCCTGGGGACCGGGGAGCTGTTTTTT. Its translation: CASSPPLGTGELFF.

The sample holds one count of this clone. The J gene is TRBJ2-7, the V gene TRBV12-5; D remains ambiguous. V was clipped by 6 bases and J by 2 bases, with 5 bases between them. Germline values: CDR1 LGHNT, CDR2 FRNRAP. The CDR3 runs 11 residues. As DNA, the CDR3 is TGTGCTAGTGGCCCAACCTACGAGCAGTACTTC. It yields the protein CASGPTYEQYF.

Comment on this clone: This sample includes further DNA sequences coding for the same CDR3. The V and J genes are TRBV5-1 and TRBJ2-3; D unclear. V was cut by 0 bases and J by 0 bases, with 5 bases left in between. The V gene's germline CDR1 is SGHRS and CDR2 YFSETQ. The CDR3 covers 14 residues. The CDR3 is CASSLGQSTDTQYF. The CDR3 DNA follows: TGCGCCAGCAGCTTGGGCCAGAGCACAGATACGCAGTATTTT.

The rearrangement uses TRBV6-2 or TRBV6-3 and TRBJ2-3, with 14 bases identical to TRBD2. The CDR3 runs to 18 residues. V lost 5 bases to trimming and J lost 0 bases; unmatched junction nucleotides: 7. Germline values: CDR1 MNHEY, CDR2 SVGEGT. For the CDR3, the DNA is TGTGCCAGCAGTCGCCGGACTAGCGGGGGGACTAGCACAGATACGCAGTATTTT. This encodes CASSRRTSGGTSTDTQYF.

The CDR3 spells CASSLGEADGELFF. CDR3 in DNA: TGCGCCAGCAGCTTGGGGGAAGCGGACGGGGAGCTGTTTTTT. The chain employs TRBV5-1 and TRBJ2-2; tentative D call: TRBD2 (5 bases). Trimming left V 0 bases short and J 7 bases short, with 10 bases between. Germline values: CDR1 SGHRS, CDR2 YFSETQ. This CDR3 spans 14 amino acids.

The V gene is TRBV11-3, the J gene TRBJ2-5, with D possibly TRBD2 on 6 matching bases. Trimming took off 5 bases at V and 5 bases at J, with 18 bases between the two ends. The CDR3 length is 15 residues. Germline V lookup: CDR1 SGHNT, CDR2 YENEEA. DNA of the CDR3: TGTGCCAGCAGCCCCAGCCCTAGGGCGGGGGAGACCCAGTACTTC. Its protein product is CASSPSPRAGETQYF.

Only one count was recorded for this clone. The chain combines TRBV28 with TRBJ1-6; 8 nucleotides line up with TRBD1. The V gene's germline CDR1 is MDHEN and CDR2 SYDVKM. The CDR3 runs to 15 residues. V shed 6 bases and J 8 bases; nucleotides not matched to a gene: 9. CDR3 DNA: TGTGCCAGCAGCCCGCGACAGGGGTTCCATTCACCCCTCCACTTT. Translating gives CASSPRQGFHSPLHF.

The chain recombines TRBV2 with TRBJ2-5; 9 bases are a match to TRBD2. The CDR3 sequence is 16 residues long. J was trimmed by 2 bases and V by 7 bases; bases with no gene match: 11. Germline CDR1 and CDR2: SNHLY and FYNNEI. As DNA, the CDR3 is TGTGCCAGCACCAGAAGGGGCGGGGGGGGACAAGAGACCCAGTACTTC. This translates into CASTRRGGGGQETQYF.

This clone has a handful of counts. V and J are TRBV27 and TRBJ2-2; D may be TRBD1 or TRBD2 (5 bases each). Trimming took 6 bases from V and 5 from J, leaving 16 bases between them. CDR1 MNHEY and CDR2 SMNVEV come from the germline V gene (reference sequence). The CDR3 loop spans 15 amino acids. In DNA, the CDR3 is TGTGCCAGCAGCGTCACGGGGCTAGGGACCGGGGAGCTGTTTTTT. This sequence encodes CASSVTGLGTGELFF.

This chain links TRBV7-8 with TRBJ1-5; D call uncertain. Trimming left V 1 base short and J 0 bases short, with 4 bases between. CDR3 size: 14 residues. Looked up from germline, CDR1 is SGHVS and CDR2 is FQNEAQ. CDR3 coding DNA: TGTGCCAGCAGCTTAGGGGTTAGCAATCAGCCCCAGCATTTT. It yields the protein CASSLGVSNQPQHF.

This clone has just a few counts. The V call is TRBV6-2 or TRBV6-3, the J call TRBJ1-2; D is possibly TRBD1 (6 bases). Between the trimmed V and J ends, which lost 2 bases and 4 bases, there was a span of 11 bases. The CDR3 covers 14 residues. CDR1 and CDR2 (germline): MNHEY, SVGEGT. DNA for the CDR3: TGTGCCAGCAGTTACGACGGCAGGGGCTATGGCTACACCTTC. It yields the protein CASSYDGRGYGYTF.

CDR3 protein: CASSVAGTGVTDTQYF. Written as DNA, the CDR3 is TGTGCCAGCAGCGTAGCCGGGACAGGGGTCACAGATACGCAGTATTTT. V is TRBV9 and J is TRBJ2-3, with 10 nucleotides matching TRBD1. Germline CDR1 SGDLS, CDR2 YYNGEE. Trimming at V came to 0 bases and at J to 2 bases, leaving 3 bases not matched to a gene. This CDR3 contains 16 residues.

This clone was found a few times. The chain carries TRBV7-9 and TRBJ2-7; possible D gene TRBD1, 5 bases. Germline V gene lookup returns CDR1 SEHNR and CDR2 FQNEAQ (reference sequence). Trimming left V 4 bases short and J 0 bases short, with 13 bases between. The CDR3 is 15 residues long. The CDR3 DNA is TGTGCCAGCAGCTCCGACAGTCCCGGCTCCTACGAGCAGTACTTC. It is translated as CASSSDSPGSYEQYF.

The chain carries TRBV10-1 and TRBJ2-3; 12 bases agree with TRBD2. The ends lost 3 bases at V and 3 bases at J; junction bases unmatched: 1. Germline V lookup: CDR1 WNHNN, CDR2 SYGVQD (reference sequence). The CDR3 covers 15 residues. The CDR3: CASSETSGRTDTQYF. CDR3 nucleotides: TGCGCCAGCAGTGAAACTAGCGGGAGGACAGATACGCAGTATTTT.

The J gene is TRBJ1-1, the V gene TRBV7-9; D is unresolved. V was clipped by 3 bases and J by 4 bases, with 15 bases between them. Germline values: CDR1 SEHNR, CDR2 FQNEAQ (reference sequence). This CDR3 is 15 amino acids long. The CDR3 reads CASSFHFGEGTEAFF. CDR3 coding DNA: TGTGCCAGCAGCTTCCACTTCGGGGAGGGCACTGAAGCTTTCTTT. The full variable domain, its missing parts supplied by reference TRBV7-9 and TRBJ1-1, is DTGVSQNPRHKITKRGQNVTFRCDPISEHNRLYWYRQTLGQGPEFLTYFQNEAQLEKSRLLSDRFSAERPKGSFSTLEIQRTEQGDSAMYLCASSFHFGEGTEAFFGQGTRLTVV.

This CDR3 is CASSLNLLGHDTQYF. The DNA of the CDR3 is TGTGCCAGCAGCTTAAATCTTCTCGGTCACGATACGCAGTATTTT. V is TRBV7-9 and J is TRBJ2-3; D remains ambiguous. There are 15 residues in the CDR3. The V end lost 2 bases, the J end lost 6 bases, and 15 bases lay between the germline ends. CDR1 SEHNR and CDR2 FQNEAQ come from the germline V gene (reference sequence).

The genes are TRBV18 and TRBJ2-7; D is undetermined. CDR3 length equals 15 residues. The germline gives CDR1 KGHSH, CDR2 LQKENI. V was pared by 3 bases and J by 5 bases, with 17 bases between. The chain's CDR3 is CASSPSTAISHEQYF. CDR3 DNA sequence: TGTGCCAGCTCACCTTCAACAGCCATATCCCACGAGCAGTACTTC.

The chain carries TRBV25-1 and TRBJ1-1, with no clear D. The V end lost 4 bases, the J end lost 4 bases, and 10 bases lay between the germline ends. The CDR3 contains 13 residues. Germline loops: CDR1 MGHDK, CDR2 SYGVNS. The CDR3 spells CASSAVGPTEAFF. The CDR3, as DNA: TGTGCCAGCAGTGCGGTAGGGCCCACTGAAGCTTTCTTT. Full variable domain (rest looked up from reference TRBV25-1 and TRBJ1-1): EADIYQTPRYLVIGTGKKITLECSQTMGHDKMYWYQQDPGMELHLIHYSYGVNSTEKGDLSSESTVSRIRTEHFPLTLESARPSHTSQYLCASSAVGPTEAFFGQGTRLTVV.

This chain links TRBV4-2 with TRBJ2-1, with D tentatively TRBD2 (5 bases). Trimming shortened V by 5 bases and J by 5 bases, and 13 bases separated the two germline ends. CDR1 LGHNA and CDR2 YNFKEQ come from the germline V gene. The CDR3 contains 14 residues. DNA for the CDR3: TGTGCCAGCAGCGCACGAAGCGGAGACAATGAGCAGTTCTTC. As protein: CASSARSGDNEQFF.

The CDR3 here is CATSRDRQGNTGELFF. The CDR3 DNA is TGTGCCACCAGCAGAGATCGACAGGGTAACACCGGGGAGCTGTTTTTT. The chain couples TRBV15 to TRBJ2-2; 7 bases are shared with TRBD1. After removal of 0 bases from V and 2 bases from J, the junction contained 3 bases not matched to a gene. This CDR3 comprises 16 residues. CDR1 and CDR2 (germline): LNHNV, YYDKDF (reference sequence).

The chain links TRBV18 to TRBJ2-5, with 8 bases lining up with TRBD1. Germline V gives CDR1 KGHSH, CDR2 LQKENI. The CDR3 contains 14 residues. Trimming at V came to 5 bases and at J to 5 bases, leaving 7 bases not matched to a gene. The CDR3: CASSTGQGQETQYF. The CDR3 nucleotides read TGTGCCAGCTCAACCGGACAGGGACAGGAGACCCAGTACTTC.

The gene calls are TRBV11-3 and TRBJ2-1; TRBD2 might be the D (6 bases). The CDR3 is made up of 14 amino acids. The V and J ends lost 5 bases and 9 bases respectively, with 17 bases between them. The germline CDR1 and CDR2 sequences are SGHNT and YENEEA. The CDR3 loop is CASSRGPPGVEQFF. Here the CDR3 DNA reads TGTGCCAGCAGCCGGGGACCCCCGGGGGTTGAGCAGTTCTTC.

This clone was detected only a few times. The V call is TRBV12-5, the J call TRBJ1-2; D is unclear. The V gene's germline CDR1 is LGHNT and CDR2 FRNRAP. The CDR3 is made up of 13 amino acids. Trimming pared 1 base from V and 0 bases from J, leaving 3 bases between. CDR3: CASGLGANYGYTF. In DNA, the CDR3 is TGTGCTAGTGGTTTGGGGGCTAACTATGGCTACACCTTC.

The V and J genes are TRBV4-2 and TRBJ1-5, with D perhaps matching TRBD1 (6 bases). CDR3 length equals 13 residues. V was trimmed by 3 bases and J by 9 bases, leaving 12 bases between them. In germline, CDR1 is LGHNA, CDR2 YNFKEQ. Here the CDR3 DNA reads TGTGCCAGCAGCCAGGAGAGGGGGGGGCCCCAGCATTTT. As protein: CASSQERGGPQHF.

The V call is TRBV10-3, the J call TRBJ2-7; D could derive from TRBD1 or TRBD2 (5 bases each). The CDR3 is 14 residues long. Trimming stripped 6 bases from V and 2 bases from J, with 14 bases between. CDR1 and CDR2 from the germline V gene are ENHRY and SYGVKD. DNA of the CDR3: TGTGCCATCAGGGGTGGGGCGGGCACCTACGAGCAGTACTTC. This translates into CAIRGGAGTYEQYF.